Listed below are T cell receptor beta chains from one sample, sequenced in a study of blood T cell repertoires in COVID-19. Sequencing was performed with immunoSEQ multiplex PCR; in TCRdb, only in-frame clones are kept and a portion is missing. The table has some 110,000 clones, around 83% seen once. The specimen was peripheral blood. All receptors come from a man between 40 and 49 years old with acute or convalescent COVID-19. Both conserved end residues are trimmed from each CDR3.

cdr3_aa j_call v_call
ASSLSGTGGGKLF TRBJ1-4 TRBV27
ASSVGQGGNSPLH TRBJ1-6 TRBV9
ASSSPGSTPKKLF TRBJ1-4 TRBV7-2
ASSPPTGKETQY TRBJ2-5 TRBV18
ASTTGTGTYEQY TRBJ2-7 TRBV2
ASSEGGGREKLF TRBJ1-4 TRBV25-1
ASSVGHLSNQPQH TRBJ1-5 TRBV5-6
ASSRSQGNNSPLH TRBJ1-6 TRBV3-1/TRBV3-2
ASSLAGGSYEQY TRBJ2-7 TRBV7-2
ASSLSPTSGGALDTQY TRBJ2-3 TRBV27
ASSLSLANTEAF TRBJ1-1 TRBV11-2
ASSPGLAGNYEQY TRBJ2-7 TRBV6-5
ASRDRGPNEKLF TRBJ1-4 TRBV6-4
ASSNRQVYFTQY TRBJ2-3 TRBV6-2/TRBV6-3
ASSPQGFSYEQY TRBJ2-7 TRBV27
ASSQVAGTSGSSYNEQF TRBJ2-1 TRBV4-2
ASSSIAGGTNEQF TRBJ2-1 TRBV11-2
ASSRTGGTEAF TRBJ1-1 TRBV12-3/TRBV12-4
ASSTGTGTLYEQY TRBJ2-7 TRBV6-6
ASSKDRKGQPQH TRBJ1-5 TRBV5-6
ASSPHYSPAGLNEQF TRBJ2-1 TRBV7-9
ASSEAPEDGELF TRBJ2-2 TRBV6-1
SVNRANTEAF TRBJ1-1 TRBV29-1
ASSSRQGETEAF TRBJ1-1 TRBV7-9
ASSLAGGANTDTQY TRBJ2-3 TRBV5-5
ASKERTSGGTDTQY TRBJ2-3 TRBV5-4
ASSSTRDRNTGELF TRBJ2-2 TRBV5-1
ASSQAIDRGRQETQY TRBJ2-5 TRBV3-1/TRBV3-2
ASSQHLLQGKSPLH TRBJ1-6 TRBV4-3
ASSLASGSYEQY TRBJ2-7 TRBV5-1
ASSEEGANSPLH TRBJ1-6 TRBV2
ASSIAGGYGYT TRBJ1-2 TRBV19
ASSWPLHNEQF TRBJ2-1 TRBV11-1
ASSLVGQGDYEQY TRBJ2-7 TRBV11-2
ASSLVGGYGYT TRBJ1-2 TRBV27
ASSVDRISYSNQPQH TRBJ1-5 TRBV6-1
ASSLGGGDETQY TRBJ2-5 TRBV5-1
ASRSRQGHNEKLF TRBJ1-4 TRBV27
ASSASRTSFYEQY TRBJ2-7 TRBV2
ASSPDRQETQY TRBJ2-5 TRBV2
ASSQAQDATNEKLF TRBJ1-4 TRBV4-2
ASSQGTGDSPLH TRBJ1-6 TRBV3-1/TRBV3-2
ASSLGGVAQPQH TRBJ1-5 TRBV5-1
ASSLTDNQPQH TRBJ1-5 TRBV11-2
ASSLALAGGQETQY TRBJ2-5 TRBV5-5
ASRGRLAGVESYNEQF TRBJ2-1 TRBV7-8
ATSRDGTGSVNTEAF TRBJ1-1 TRBV15
ASSLLGRSLYGYT TRBJ1-2 TRBV5-4
ASSENRDEKLF TRBJ1-4 TRBV18
ASSPRTDRSGNTIY TRBJ1-3 TRBV11-1
ASSPPGHPNTEAF TRBJ1-1 TRBV3-1/TRBV3-2
ASSEYGAASSGANVLT TRBJ2-6 TRBV6-1
ASSPWRIQPQH TRBJ1-5 TRBV13
ASSIQTGNQPQH TRBJ1-5 TRBV19
AGYRVNTEAF TRBJ1-1 TRBV30
ASSSGTYNEQF TRBJ2-1 TRBV7-2